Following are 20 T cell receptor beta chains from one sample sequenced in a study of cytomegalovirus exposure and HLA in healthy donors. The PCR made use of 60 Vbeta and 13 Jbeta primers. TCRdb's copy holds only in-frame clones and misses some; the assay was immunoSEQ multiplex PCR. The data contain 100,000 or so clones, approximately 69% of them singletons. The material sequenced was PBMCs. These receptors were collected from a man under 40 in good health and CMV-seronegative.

This CDR3 reads CASSLANEAFF. In nucleotides, the CDR3 is TGTGCCAGCAGCTTAGCTAATGAAGCTTTCTTT. The chain uses TRBV11-2 and TRBJ1-1; D remains ambiguous. The V and J ends lost 1 base and 7 bases respectively, with 4 bases between them. CDR3 length: 11 amino acids. Germline V gives CDR1 SGHAT, CDR2 FQNNGV.

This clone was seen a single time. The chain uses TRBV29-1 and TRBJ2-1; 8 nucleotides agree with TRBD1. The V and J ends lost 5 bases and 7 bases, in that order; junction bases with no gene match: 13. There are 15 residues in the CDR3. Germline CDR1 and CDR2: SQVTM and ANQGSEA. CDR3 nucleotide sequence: TGCAGCGTTTATACGCGTCGGGACAGGCGGAATGAGCAGTTCTTC. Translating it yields CSVYTRRDRRNEQFF.

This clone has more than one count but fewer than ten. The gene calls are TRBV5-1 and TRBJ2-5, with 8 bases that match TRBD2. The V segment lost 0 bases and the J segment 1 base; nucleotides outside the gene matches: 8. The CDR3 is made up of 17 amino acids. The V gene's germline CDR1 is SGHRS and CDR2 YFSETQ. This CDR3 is CASSLAGGAGVQETQYF. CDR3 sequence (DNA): TGCGCCAGCAGCTTGGCCGGGGGAGCGGGAGTCCAAGAGACCCAGTACTTC.

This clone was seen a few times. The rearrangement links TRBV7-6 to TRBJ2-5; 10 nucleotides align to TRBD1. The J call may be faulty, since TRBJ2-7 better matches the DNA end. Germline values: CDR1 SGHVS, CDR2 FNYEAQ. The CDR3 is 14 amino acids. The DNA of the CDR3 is TGTGCCAGCAGCCTTTGGGACAGGGGCTACGAGCAGTACTTC. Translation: CASSLWDRGYEQYF.

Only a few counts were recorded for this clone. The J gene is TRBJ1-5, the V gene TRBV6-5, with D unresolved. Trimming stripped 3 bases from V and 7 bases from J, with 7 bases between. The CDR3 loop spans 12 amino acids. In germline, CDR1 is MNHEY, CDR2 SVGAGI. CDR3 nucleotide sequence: TGTGCCAGCAGTTATAGGAGGCAGCCCCAGCATTTT. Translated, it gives CASSYRRQPQHF.

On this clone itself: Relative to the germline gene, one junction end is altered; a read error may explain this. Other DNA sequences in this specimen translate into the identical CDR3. CDR3 sequence: CASSDQLASNTGELFF. CDR3 in DNA: TGTGCCAGCTCAGACCAACTAGCGTCGAATACCGGGGAGCTGTTTTTT. The V gene is TRBV27, the J gene TRBJ2-2, with 7 positions matching TRBD2. There are 16 residues in the CDR3. In germline, CDR1 is MNHEY, CDR2 SMNVEV (reference sequence).

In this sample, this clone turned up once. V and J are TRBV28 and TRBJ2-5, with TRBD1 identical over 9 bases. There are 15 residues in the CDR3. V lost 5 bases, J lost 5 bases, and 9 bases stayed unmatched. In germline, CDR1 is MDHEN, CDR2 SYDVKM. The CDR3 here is CASSPPGQGIETQYF. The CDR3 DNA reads TGTGCCAGCAGTCCACCGGGACAGGGTATTGAGACCCAGTACTTC.

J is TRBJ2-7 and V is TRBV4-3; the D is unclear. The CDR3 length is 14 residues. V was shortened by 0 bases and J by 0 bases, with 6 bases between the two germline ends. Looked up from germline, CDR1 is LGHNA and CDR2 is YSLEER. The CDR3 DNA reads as TGCGCCAGCAGCCAAGATAGTCTCTCCTACGAGCAGTACTTC. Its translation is CASSQDSLSYEQYF.

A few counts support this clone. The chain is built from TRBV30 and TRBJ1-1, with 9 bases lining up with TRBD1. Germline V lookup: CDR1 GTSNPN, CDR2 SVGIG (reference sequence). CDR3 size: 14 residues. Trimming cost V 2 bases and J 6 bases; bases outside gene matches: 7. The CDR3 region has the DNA TGTGCCTGGAGTTTAACAGGGGGCCGGGCTGAAGCTTTCTTT. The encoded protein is CAWSLTGGRAEAFF.

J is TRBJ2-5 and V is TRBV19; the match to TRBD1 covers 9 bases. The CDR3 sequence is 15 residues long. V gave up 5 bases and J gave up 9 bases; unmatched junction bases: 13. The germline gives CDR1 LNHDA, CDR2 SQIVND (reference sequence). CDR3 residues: CASSVQGARAGAQYF. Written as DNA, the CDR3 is TGTGCCAGTAGTGTACAGGGGGCTAGGGCCGGGGCCCAGTACTTC. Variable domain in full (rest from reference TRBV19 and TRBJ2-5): DGGITQSPKYLFRKEGQNVTLSCEQNLNHDAMYWYRQDPGQGLRLIYYSQIVNDFQKGDIAEGYSVSREKKESFPLTVTSAQKNPTAFYLCASSVQGARAGAQYFGPGTRLLVL.

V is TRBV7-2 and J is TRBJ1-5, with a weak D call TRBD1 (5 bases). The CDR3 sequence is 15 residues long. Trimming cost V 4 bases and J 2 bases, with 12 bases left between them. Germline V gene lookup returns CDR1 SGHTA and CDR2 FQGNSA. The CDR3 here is CASSSGTGGNQPQHF. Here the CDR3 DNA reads TGTGCCAGCAGCTCCGGGACGGGGGGCAATCAGCCCCAGCATTTT.

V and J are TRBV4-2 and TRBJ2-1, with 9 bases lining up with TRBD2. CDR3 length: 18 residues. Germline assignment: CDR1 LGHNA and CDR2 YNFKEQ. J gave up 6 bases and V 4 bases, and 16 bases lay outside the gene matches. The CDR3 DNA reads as TGTGCCAGCAGCCGGAGACAGGGTGTGGTAGCGGGAGTCAATGAGCAGTTCTTC. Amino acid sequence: CASSRRQGVVAGVNEQFF.

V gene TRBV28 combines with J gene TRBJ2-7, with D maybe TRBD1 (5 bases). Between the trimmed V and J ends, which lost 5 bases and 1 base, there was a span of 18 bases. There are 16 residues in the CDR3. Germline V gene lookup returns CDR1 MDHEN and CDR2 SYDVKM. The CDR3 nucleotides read TGTGCCAGCAGTCCATCCATATCGACAGCTTCCTACGAGCAGTACTTC. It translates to CASSPSISTASYEQYF.

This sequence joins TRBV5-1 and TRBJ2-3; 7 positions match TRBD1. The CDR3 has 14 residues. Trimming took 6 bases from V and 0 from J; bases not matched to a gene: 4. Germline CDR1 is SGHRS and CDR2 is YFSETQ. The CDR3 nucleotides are TGCGCCAGCAACCGGGACAGAAGCACAGATACGCAGTATTTT. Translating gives CASNRDRSTDTQYF.

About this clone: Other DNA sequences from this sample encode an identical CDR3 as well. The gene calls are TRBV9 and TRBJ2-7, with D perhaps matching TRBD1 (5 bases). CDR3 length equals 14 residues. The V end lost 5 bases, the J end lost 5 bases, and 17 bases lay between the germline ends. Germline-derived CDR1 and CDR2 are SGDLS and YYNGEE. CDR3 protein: CASSVHDRLDEQYF. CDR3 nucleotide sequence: TGTGCCAGCAGTGTGCATGACAGATTGGACGAGCAGTACTTC.

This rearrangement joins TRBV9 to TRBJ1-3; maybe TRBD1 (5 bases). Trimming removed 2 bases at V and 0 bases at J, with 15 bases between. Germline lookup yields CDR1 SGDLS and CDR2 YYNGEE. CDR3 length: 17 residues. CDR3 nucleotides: TGTGCCAGCAGCGTGGGGCCACTGCAGAGCTCTGGAAACACCATATATTTT. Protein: CASSVGPLQSSGNTIYF. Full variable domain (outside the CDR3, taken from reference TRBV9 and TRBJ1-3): DSGVTQTPKHLITATGQRVTLRCSPRSGDLSVYWYQQSLDQGLQFLIQYYNGEERAKGNILERFSAQQFPDLHSELNLSSLELGDSALYFCASSVGPLQSSGNTIYFGEGSWLTVV.

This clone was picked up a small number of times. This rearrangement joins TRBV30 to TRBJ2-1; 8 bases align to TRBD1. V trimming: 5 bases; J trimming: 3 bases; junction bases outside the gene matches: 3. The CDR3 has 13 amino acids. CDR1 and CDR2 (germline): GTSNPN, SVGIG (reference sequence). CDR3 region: CAWGGQGYNEQFF. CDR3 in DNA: TGTGCCTGGGGTGGACAGGGCTACAATGAGCAGTTCTTC.

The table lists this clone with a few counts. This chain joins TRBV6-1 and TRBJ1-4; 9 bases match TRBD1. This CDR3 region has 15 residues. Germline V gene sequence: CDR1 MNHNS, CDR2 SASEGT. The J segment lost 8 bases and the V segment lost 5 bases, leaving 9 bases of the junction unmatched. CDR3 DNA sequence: TGTGCCAGCAGTTCTCTGACAGGGGGTCGGGAAAAACTGTTTTTT. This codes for CASSSLTGGREKLFF.

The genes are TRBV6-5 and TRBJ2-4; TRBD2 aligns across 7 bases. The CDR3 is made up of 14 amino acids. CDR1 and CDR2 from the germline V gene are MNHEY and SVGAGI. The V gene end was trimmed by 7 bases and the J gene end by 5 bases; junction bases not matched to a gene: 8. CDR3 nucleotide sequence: TGTGCCAGCACCACCGGGGGAGGGGAAAACATTCAGTACTTC. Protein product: CASTTGGGENIQYF.

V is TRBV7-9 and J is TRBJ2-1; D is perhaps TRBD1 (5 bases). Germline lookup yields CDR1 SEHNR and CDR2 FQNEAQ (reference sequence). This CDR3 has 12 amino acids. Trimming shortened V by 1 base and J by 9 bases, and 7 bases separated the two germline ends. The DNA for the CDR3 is TGTGCCAGCAGCTTAGGGGGCAGTGAGCAGTTCTTC. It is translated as CASSLGGSEQFF. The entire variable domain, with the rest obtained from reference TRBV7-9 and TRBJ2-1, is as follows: DTGVSQNPRHKITKRGQNVTFRCDPISEHNRLYWYRQTLGQGPEFLTYFQNEAQLEKSRLLSDRFSAERPKGSFSTLEIQRTEQGDSAMYLCASSLGGSEQFFGPGTRLTVL.